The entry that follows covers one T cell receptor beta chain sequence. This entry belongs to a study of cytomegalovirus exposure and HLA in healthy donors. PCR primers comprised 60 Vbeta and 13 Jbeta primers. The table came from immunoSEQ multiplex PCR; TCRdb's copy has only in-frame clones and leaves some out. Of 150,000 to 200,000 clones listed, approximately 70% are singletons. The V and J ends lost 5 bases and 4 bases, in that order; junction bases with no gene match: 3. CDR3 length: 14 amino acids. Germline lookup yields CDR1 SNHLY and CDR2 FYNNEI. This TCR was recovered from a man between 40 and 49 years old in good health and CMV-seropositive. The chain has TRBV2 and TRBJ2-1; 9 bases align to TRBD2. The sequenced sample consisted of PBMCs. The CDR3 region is CASSWTSAYNEQFF. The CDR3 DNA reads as TGTGCCAGCAGTTGGACTAGCGCGTACAATGAGCAGTTCTTC.